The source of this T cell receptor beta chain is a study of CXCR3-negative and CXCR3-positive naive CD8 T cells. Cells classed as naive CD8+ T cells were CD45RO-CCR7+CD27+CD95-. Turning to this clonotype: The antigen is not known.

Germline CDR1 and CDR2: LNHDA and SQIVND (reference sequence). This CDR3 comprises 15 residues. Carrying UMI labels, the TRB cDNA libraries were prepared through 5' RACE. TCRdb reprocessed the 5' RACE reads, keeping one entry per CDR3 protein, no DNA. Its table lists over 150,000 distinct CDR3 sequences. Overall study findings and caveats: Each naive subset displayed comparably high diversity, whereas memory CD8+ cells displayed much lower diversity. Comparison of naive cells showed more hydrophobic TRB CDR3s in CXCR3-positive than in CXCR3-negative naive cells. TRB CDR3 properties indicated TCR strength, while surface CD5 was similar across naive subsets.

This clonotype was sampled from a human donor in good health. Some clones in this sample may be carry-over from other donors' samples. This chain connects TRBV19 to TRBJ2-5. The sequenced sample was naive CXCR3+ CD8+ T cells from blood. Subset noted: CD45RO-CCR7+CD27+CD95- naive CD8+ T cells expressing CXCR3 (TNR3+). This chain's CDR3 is CASSLRPTNQETQYF.